A single sample is the source of the 27 T cell receptor beta chains below, sequenced in a study of T cells after yellow fever vaccination. TCRdb used MiXCR to reprocess the 5' RACE reads, holding one entry per CDR3 protein. The data contain some 350,000 distinct CDR3 sequences, roughly 4% of them singletons. The specimen was PBMCs, collected 5 days after the yellow fever booster vaccination. These receptors were collected from a young man who received the YFV17D yellow fever vaccine.

The chain employs TRBV29-1 and TRBJ2-6; D is unclear. Per the germline V gene, CDR1 is SQVTM and CDR2 is ANQGSEA. Trimming removed 3 bases at V and 2 bases at J, with 8 bases between. The CDR3 is 14 amino acids. For the CDR3, the DNA is TGCAGCGTTGAGAATACCGCTGGGGCCAACGTCCTGACTTTC. Protein: CSVENTAGANVLTF.

This clonotype has more than one count but fewer than ten. The V and J genes are TRBV6-6 and TRBJ1-2, with D tentatively TRBD1 (6 bases). Looked up from germline, CDR1 is MNHNY and CDR2 is SVGAGI (reference sequence). The CDR3 totals 15 residues. V was clipped by 6 bases and J by 2 bases, with 16 bases between them. DNA of the CDR3: TGTGCCAGCAGGTACACCCCTACAGGGAACTATGGCTACACCTTC. Translated: CASRYTPTGNYGYTF.

The CDR3 loop reads CASSTPGETQYF. As DNA, the CDR3 is TGTGCCAGCAGTACCCCAGGCGAGACCCAGTACTTC. V usage is TRBV6-6 and J usage is TRBJ2-5; no reliable D call. The V end lost 5 bases, the J end lost 5 bases, and 9 bases lay between the germline ends. The CDR3 loop spans 12 amino acids. Per germline, CDR1 MNHNY and CDR2 SVGAGI (reference sequence).

This clonotype came up a few times. For the CDR3, the DNA is TGTGCCAGCAGCTTGGCGGTATCTAGCGGGGGGGGCGAACTCACAGATACGCAGTATTTT. It translates to CASSLAVSSGGGELTDTQYF. The J gene is TRBJ2-3, the V gene TRBV5-4; 12 nucleotides align to TRBD2. V was clipped by 0 bases and J by 2 bases; unmatched bases: 13. Germline-derived CDR1 and CDR2 are SGHNT and YYREEE (reference sequence). CDR3 length equals 20 residues. Full variable domain (missing parts from reference TRBV5-4 and TRBJ2-3): ETGVTQSPTHLIKTRGQQVTLRCSSQSGHNTVSWYQQALGQGPQFIFQYYREEENGRGNFPPRFSGLQFPNYSSELNVNALELDDSALYLCASSLAVSSGGGELTDTQYFGPGTRLTVL.

In this sample, this clonotype turned up a few times. This sequence joins TRBV20-1 and TRBJ1-2; perhaps TRBD1 as D (5 bases). The germline gives CDR1 DFQATT, CDR2 SNEGSKA (reference sequence). This CDR3 has 11 amino acids. The ends were cut back, 4 bases at V and 6 bases at J, with 9 bases in the middle. The CDR3 spells CSATGAHGYTF. The CDR3 DNA is TGCAGTGCTACCGGGGCCCATGGCTACACCTTC.

The CDR3 loop reads CATSEAGQTYGYTF. The DNA of the CDR3 is TGTGCCACCAGTGAGGCGGGACAGACCTATGGCTACACCTTC. J is TRBJ1-2 and V is TRBV24-1; 7 bases fit TRBD1. The CDR3 has 14 residues. J was trimmed by 4 bases and V by 4 bases; bases with no gene match: 5. Germline CDR1 KGHDR, CDR2 SFDVKD.

J is TRBJ2-7 and V is TRBV6-6; 9 nucleotides line up with TRBD1. This CDR3 has 15 amino acids. V lost 8 bases to trimming and J lost 3 bases; unmatched junction nucleotides: 11. CDR1 is MNHNY and CDR2 is SVGAGI in the germline V gene (reference sequence). CDR3 loop: CASQTAGQGRYEQYV. The CDR3, as DNA: TGTGCCAGCCAGACAGCGGGACAGGGCCGCTACGAGCAGTACGTC.

V is TRBV28 and J is TRBJ1-4, with D possibly being TRBD1 (5 bases). This CDR3 region has 14 residues. Trimming took 5 bases from V and 8 from J, leaving 15 bases between them. CDR1 is MDHEN, CDR2 SYDVKM, per germline. This chain's CDR3 is CASSPPRGWEKLFF. CDR3 nucleotide sequence: TGTGCCAGCAGTCCCCCCCGGGGCTGGGAAAAACTGTTTTTT.

For the CDR3, the DNA is TGTGCCAGCAAGGGGGGCCGCCACACAGATACGCAGTATTTT. Translating it yields CASKGGRHTDTQYF. The J gene is TRBJ2-3, the V gene TRBV4-2; D may be TRBD1 or TRBD2 (6 bases each). This CDR3 region has 14 residues. With 7 bases removed from V and 2 bases from J, the gap between germline ends came to 13 bases. CDR1 LGHNA and CDR2 YNFKEQ come from the germline V gene.

This clonotype was seen a few times. This sequence joins TRBV11-2 and TRBJ2-1; 12 positions match TRBD2. Losses at the gene ends were 5 bases for V and 6 bases for J; bases not matched to a gene: 5. The CDR3 spans 15 residues. Germline V gene lookup returns CDR1 SGHAT and CDR2 FQNNGV. The DNA for the CDR3 is TGTGCCAGCAGCCGGACTAGCGGGGACTTCAATGAGCAGTTCTTC. It is translated as CASSRTSGDFNEQFF.

A few counts support this clonotype. The chain has TRBV19 and TRBJ1-6; 7 bases are a match to TRBD1. Trimming cost V 7 bases and J 9 bases; bases outside gene matches: 9. The CDR3 sequence is 14 residues long. Germline CDR1 is LNHDA and CDR2 is SQIVND (reference sequence). CDR3 sequence: CASKWGQSISPLHF. The DNA for the CDR3 is TGTGCCAGTAAATGGGGACAGTCCATTTCACCCCTCCACTTT.

The table lists this clonotype with many counts. The chain employs TRBV7-9 and TRBJ1-2, with TRBD1 matching 10 bases. CDR1 SEHNR and CDR2 FQNEAQ come from the germline V gene (reference sequence). V shed 5 bases, J shed 5 bases, and the junction held 2 bases outside the gene matches. The CDR3 runs to 13 residues. The CDR3 DNA follows: TGTGCCAGCAGCATGGACAGGGGGTATGGCTACACCTTC. Its translation: CASSMDRGYGYTF.

The rearrangement links TRBV11-2 to TRBJ2-2; D call uncertain. V shed 5 bases and J shed 4 bases, with 17 bases lying between them. The CDR3 runs to 16 residues. Looked up from germline, CDR1 is SGHAT and CDR2 is FQNNGV. The CDR3 nucleotides are TGTGCCAGCAGCCAAAAGATGTACAGCTCCACCGGGGAGCTGTTTTTT. Protein: CASSQKMYSSTGELFF.

This clonotype was detected a few times. V usage is TRBV12-3 or TRBV12-4 and J usage is TRBJ1-5, with D possibly TRBD1 on 6 matching bases. The CDR3 runs to 14 residues. V gave up 5 bases and J gave up 2 bases, with 10 bases separating them. This chain's CDR3 is CASSMRQGNQPQHF. The CDR3 coding sequence is TGTGCCAGCAGTATGCGACAGGGCAATCAGCCCCAGCATTTT.

This clonotype appeared many times. V usage is TRBV7-8 and J usage is TRBJ2-5; D might be TRBD1 (5 bases). Trimming pared 5 bases from V and 5 bases from J, leaving 15 bases between. Germline V CDR1 and CDR2: SGHVS, FQNEAQ. This CDR3 has 14 residues. The CDR3 protein is CASSQGSPRETQYF. CDR3 sequence (DNA): TGTGCCAGCAGCCAGGGTTCCCCCCGGGAGACCCAGTACTTC.

V is TRBV7-2 and J is TRBJ2-3, with 7 nucleotides matching TRBD2. CDR1 and CDR2 from the germline V gene are SGHTA and FQGNSA. CDR3 length: 15 amino acids. Trimming cost V 2 bases and J 2 bases; bases outside gene matches: 4. In nucleotides, the CDR3 is TGTGCCAGCAGCTTATTGACTAGCTCCACAGATACGCAGTATTTT. It encodes CASSLLTSSTDTQYF.

This clonotype has a handful of counts. The gene calls are TRBV7-9 and TRBJ2-5; tentatively, D is TRBD2 (6 bases). This CDR3 spans 14 amino acids. The germline gives CDR1 SEHNR, CDR2 FQNEAQ (reference sequence). Trimming took off 5 bases at V and 1 base at J, with 11 bases between the two ends. CDR3 bases: TGTGCCAGCAGCCCGGAGGGCAGCCAAGAGACCCAGTACTTC. Its protein is CASSPEGSQETQYF.

This clonotype qualifies as medium-sized. This sequence joins TRBV10-3 and TRBJ1-4; D is unclear. Per germline, CDR1 ENHRY and CDR2 SYGVKD. Trimming removed 0 bases from V and 7 bases from J, with 18 bases in between. The CDR3 runs to 17 residues. The CDR3, as DNA: TGTGCCATCAGTGAGTCGACGCGGCACCCGTGGATTGAAAAACTGTTTTTT. Translation: CAISESTRHPWIEKLFF.

The chain uses TRBV7-9 and TRBJ2-7; D may correspond to TRBD1 or TRBD2 (5 bases each). Germline values: CDR1 SEHNR, CDR2 FQNEAQ (reference sequence). This CDR3 has 13 residues. V was shortened by 1 base and J by 6 bases, with 10 bases between the two germline ends. The DNA of the CDR3 is TGTGCCAGCAGCTTAGGGGGGTTTGGCGAGCAGTACTTC. Encoded protein: CASSLGGFGEQYF.

This clonotype was counted at least ten times. The V and J genes are TRBV5-1 and TRBJ2-5, with D unresolved. CDR3 size: 13 residues. Germline values: CDR1 SGHRS, CDR2 YFSETQ. Trimming took 1 base from V and 2 from J, leaving 6 bases between them. The CDR3: CASSLQVQETQYF. CDR3 DNA: TGCGCCAGCAGCTTGCAGGTGCAAGAGACCCAGTACTTC.

This clonotype was observed at least ten times. This chain connects TRBV6-2 or TRBV6-3 to TRBJ2-1; no definite D call. The length of the CDR3 is 16 residues. Trimming stripped 3 bases from V and 1 base from J, with 13 bases between. The V gene's germline CDR1 is MNHEY and CDR2 SVGEGT. CDR3: CASSYSFRGSYNEQFF. Written as DNA, the CDR3 is TGTGCCAGCAGTTATAGTTTCCGAGGTTCCTACAATGAGCAGTTCTTC.

This clonotype occurred a few times. The V call is TRBV24-1, the J call TRBJ1-6; no clear D gene. The germline V and J ends were trimmed by 8 bases and 6 bases, with 16 bases remaining between them. The CDR3 sequence is 15 residues long. Per germline, CDR1 KGHDR and CDR2 SFDVKD. Here the CDR3 DNA reads TGTGCCACCACTGCCAAGTCGGGCTTTAATTCACCCCTCCACTTT. Its translation is CATTAKSGFNSPLHF.

At least ten counts were recorded for this clonotype. The J gene is TRBJ2-7, the V gene TRBV18, with TRBD1 as a possible D gene (5 bases). The germline CDR1 and CDR2 sequences are KGHSH and LQKENI. Deletions cut 2 bases from V and 0 bases from J, with 14 bases between. This CDR3 region has 16 residues. CDR3 sequence: CASSPGSGHLSYEQYF. Written as DNA, the CDR3 is TGTGCCAGCTCACCAGGATCCGGACACCTCTCCTACGAGCAGTACTTC.

This clonotype was picked up a small number of times. The J gene is TRBJ2-5, the V gene TRBV20-1, with 11 bases fitting TRBD2. The CDR3 spans 13 residues. CDR1 is DFQATT, CDR2 SNEGSKA, per germline (reference sequence). The ends lost 6 bases at V and 3 bases at J; junction bases unmatched: 3. The CDR3 nucleotides read TGCAGTGCCCAGACTAGCGGGGAAGAGACCCAGTACTTC. It codes for CSAQTSGEETQYF.

The chain combines TRBV5-1 with TRBJ2-2; 8 nucleotides line up with TRBD1. V lost 3 bases, J lost 8 bases, and 9 bases stayed unmatched. Germline V gene data show CDR1 as SGHRS and CDR2 as YFSETQ. The CDR3 covers 15 residues. The DNA for the CDR3 is TGCGCCAGCAGCTACGGGACAGGTTCGATTGGGGAGCTGTTTTTT. Protein sequence: CASSYGTGSIGELFF.

This clonotype was counted a few times. The V gene is TRBV6-5, the J gene TRBJ2-3; the D call may be TRBD1 or TRBD2 (5 bases each). This CDR3 contains 11 residues. V dropped 2 bases and J dropped 10 bases, with 7 bases sitting between them. The germline V gene has CDR1 MNHEY and CDR2 SVGAGI. Here the CDR3 DNA reads TGTGCCAGCAGTTACGGGGGATCGCAGTATTTT. Protein sequence: CASSYGGSQYF.

Only one count was recorded for this clonotype. V usage is TRBV9 and J usage is TRBJ1-1, with D uncertain. Germline lookup yields CDR1 SGDLS and CDR2 YYNGEE. V lost 4 bases and J lost 1, with 14 bases in between. The CDR3 loop spans 15 amino acids. Here the CDR3 reads CASSTRYMWNTEAFF. CDR3 sequence (DNA): TGTGCCAGCAGCACCCGTTACATGTGGAACACTGAAGCTTTCTTT. The full variable domain, in which reference TRBV9 and TRBJ1-1 provide the parts outside the CDR3, is DSGVTQTPKHLITATGQRVTLRCSPRSGDLSVYWYQQSLDQGLQFLIQYYNGEERAKGNILERFSAQQFPDLHSELNLSSLELGDSALYFCASSTRYMWNTEAFFGQGTRLTVV.